Reported below is one T cell receptor (beta chain). The data were taken from a study of OX40 agonist ivuxolimab in advanced cancers. Background on the study: An anti-OX40 (CD134) antibody with agonistic activity, ivuxolimab, was administered to patients.

Clones were sequenced by immunoSEQ multiplex PCR, and TCRdb holds only the in-frame ones, with some missing. This repertoire shows 96,000 or so clones, 80% to 95% found once; its top ten account for around 1.5%. The input for sequencing was CD4+ or CD8+ T cells sorted from blood, taken in a trial of the OX40 agonist ivuxolimab. The receptor comes from an adult with an advanced solid tumor such as melanoma, head and neck, liver or kidney cancer.

The CDR3 is CASGPGANVLTF. The DNA for the CDR3 is TGTGCCAGCGGGCCTGGGGCCAACGTCCTGACTTTC. V gene TRBV11-2 combines with J gene TRBJ2-6; unclear D gene. The germline gives CDR1 SGHAT, CDR2 FQNNGV. Trimming removed 8 bases at V and 2 bases at J, with 4 bases between. The CDR3 loop spans 12 amino acids.